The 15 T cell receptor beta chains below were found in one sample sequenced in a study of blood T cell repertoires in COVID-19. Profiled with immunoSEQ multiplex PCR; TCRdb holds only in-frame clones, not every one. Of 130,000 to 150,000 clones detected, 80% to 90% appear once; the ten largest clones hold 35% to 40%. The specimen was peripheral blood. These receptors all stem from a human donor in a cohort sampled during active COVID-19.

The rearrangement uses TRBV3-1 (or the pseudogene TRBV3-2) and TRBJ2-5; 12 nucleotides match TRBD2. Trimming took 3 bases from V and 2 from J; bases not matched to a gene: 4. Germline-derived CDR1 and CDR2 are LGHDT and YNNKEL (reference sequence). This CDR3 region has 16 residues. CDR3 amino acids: CASSHLAGGLQETQYF. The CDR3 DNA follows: TGTGCCAGCAGCCACCTAGCGGGGGGGCTGCAAGAGACCCAGTACTTC.

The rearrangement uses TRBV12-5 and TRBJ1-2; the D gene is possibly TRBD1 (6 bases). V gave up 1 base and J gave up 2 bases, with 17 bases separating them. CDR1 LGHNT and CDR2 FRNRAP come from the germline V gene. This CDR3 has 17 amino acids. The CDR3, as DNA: TGTGCTAGTGGTTTGGCGGTCCTAGGGGGACGGAACTATGGCTACACCTTC. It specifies CASGLAVLGGRNYGYTF.

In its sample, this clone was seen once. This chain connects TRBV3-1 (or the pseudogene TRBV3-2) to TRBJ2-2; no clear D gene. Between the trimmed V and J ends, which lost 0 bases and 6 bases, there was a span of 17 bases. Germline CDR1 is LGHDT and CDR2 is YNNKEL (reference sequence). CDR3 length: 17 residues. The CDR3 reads CASSQDKSAGSAGELFF. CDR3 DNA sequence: TGTGCCAGCAGCCAAGATAAGAGCGCCGGCAGTGCCGGGGAGCTGTTTTTT.

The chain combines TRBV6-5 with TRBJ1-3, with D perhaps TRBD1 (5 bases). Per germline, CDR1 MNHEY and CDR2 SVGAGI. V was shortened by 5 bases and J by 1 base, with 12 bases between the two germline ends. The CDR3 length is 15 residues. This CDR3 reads CASSLDNGSGNTIYF. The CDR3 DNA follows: TGTGCCAGCAGTCTGGACAATGGGTCTGGAAACACCATATATTTT.

CDR3 in amino acids: CAWSKQVNEQFF. The DNA for the CDR3 is TGTGCCTGGAGTAAACAGGTAAATGAGCAGTTCTTC. The genes are TRBV30 and TRBJ2-1, with D possibly TRBD1 on 5 matching bases. Deletions cut 2 bases from V and 7 bases from J, with 9 bases between. CDR3 length: 12 amino acids. Germline CDR1 reads GTSNPN; CDR2 reads SVGIG (reference sequence).

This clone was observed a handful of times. CDR3 region: CASSEGRGADEQYF. The CDR3 DNA sequence: TGTGCCAGCAGTGAGGGGAGGGGAGCCGACGAGCAGTACTTC. The chain recombines TRBV6-1 with TRBJ2-7; TRBD2 agrees at 7 bases. Germline trimming cut 3 bases from V and 5 bases from J; bases unmatched to any gene: 7. The CDR3 sequence is 14 residues long. CDR1 and CDR2 (germline): MNHNS, SASEGT.

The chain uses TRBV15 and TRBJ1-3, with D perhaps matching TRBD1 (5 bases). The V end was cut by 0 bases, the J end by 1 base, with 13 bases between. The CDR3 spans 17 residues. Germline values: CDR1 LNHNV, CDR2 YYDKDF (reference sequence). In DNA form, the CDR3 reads TGTGCCACCAGCAGAGAACCAGCAGGGAGGTCTGGAAACACCATATATTTT. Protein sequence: CATSREPAGRSGNTIYF. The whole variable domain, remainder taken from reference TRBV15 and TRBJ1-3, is DAMVIQNPRYQVTQFGKPVTLSCSQTLNHNVMYWYQQKSSQAPKLLFHYYDKDFNNEADTPDNFQSRRPNTSFCFLDIRSPGLGDTAMYLCATSREPAGRSGNTIYFGEGSWLTVV.

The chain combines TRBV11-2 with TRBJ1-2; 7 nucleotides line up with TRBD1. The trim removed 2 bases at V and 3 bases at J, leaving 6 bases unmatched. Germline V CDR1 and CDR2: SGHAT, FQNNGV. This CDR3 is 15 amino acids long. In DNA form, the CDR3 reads TGTGCCAGCAGCTTAAGGTCAACAGGGGACTATGGCTACACCTTC. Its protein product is CASSLRSTGDYGYTF.

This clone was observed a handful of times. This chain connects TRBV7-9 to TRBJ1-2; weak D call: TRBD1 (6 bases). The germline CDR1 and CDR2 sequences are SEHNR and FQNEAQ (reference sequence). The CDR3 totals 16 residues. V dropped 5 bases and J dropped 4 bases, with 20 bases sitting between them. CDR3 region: CASSQRGTEQIYGYTF. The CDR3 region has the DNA TGTGCCAGCAGCCAAAGGGGGACGGAACAAATCTATGGCTACACCTTC. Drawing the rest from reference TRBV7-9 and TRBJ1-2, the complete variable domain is DTGVSQNPRHKITKRGQNVTFRCDPISEHNRLYWYRQTLGQGPEFLTYFQNEAQLEKSRLLSDRFSAERPKGSFSTLEIQRTEQGDSAMYLCASSQRGTEQIYGYTFGSGTRLTVV.

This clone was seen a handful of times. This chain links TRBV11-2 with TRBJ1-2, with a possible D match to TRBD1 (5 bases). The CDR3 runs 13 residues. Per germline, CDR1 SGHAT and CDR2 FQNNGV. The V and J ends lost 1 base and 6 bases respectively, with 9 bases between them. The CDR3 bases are TGTGCCAGCAGCTTAGGGGCAGGGAATGGCTACACCTTC. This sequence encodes CASSLGAGNGYTF.

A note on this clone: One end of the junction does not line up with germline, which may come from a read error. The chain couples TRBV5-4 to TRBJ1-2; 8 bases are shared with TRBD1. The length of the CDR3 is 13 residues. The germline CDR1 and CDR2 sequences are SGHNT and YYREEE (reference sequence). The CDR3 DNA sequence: TGTGCCAGCAGTTTGGACAGGGCGCAAGGCTACACCTTC. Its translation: CASSLDRAQGYTF.

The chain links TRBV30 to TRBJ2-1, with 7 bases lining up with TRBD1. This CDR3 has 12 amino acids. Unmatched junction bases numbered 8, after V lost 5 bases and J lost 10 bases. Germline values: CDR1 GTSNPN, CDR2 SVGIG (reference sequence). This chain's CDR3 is CAWGKQGIEQFF. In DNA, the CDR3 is TGTGCCTGGGGGAAACAGGGGATAGAGCAGTTCTTC.

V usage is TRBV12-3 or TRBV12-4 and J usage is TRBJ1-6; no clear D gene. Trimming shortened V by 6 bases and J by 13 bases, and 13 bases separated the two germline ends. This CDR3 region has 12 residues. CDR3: CASRVEPSPLHF. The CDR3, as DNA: TGTGCCAGCAGGGTCGAGCCATCTCCCCTCCACTTT.

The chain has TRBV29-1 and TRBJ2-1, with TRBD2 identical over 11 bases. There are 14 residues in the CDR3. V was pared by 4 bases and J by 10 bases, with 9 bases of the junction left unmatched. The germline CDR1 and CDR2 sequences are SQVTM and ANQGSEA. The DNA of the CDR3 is TGCAGCGTTGTTACTAGCGGGGGACCGTTCGAGCAGTTCTTC. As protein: CSVVTSGGPFEQFF.

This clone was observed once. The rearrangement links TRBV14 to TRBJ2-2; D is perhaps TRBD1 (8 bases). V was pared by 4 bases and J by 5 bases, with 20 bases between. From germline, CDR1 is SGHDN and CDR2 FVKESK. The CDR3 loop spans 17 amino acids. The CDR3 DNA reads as TGTGCCAGCAGCCCTTGGACAGGGAGGGTACGGACCGGGGAGCTGTTTTTT. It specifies CASSPWTGRVRTGELFF.